The 10 T cell receptor beta chains listed next were all sequenced from one sample in a study of T cells after posttransplantation cyclophosphamide. Sequencing was performed with immunoSEQ multiplex PCR; in TCRdb, only in-frame clones are kept and a portion is missing. The sample records some 61,000 clones, roughly 93% being singletons. Specimen: PBMCs. All receptors come from a woman in her twenties or thirties in good health and a related stem cell transplant donor.

This chain connects TRBV27 to TRBJ2-1; D possibly corresponds to TRBD2 (6 bases). The CDR3 has 16 amino acids. Trimming took off 2 bases at V and 0 bases at J, with 11 bases between the two ends. Looked up from germline, CDR1 is MNHEY and CDR2 is SMNVEV (reference sequence). The CDR3 DNA reads TGTGCCAGCAGTTTAGCACGGGGGAGCTCCTACAATGAGCAGTTCTTC. It codes for CASSLARGSSYNEQFF.

V is TRBV2 and J is TRBJ1-2, with 10 bases matching TRBD1. Germline V lookup: CDR1 SNHLY, CDR2 FYNNEI. The CDR3 consists of 13 residues. Trimming at V came to 8 bases and at J to 7 bases, leaving 7 bases not matched to a gene. The CDR3 region is CASWGQGFSGYTF. The CDR3 DNA sequence: TGTGCCAGCTGGGGACAGGGGTTCTCTGGCTACACCTTC.

V gene TRBV7-9 combines with J gene TRBJ2-5; 10 bases line up with TRBD2. The CDR3 covers 17 residues. With V trimmed by 7 bases and J by 5 bases, 16 bases remained unmatched. Germline loops: CDR1 SEHNR, CDR2 FQNEAQ (reference sequence). The CDR3 protein is CASILGTSALSSETQYF. The CDR3 nucleotides are TGTGCCAGCATCCTGGGGACTAGCGCTCTTTCGTCGGAGACCCAGTACTTC.

J is TRBJ2-2 and V is TRBV2; possible D gene TRBD2, 6 bases. Germline loops: CDR1 SNHLY, CDR2 FYNNEI. Trimming took off 6 bases at V and 2 bases at J, with 13 bases between the two ends. This CDR3 has 15 amino acids. The CDR3 region has the DNA TGTGCCAGCAGCGTCGGGAGAATTAACACCGGGGAGCTGTTTTTT. Protein product: CASSVGRINTGELFF.

This sequence joins TRBV7-9 and TRBJ2-7, with D possibly matching TRBD1 (5 bases). The V end lost 3 bases, the J end lost 2 bases, and 8 bases lay between the germline ends. CDR3 size: 13 residues. Germline-derived CDR1 and CDR2 are SEHNR and FQNEAQ (reference sequence). CDR3 nucleotides: TGTGCCAGCAGCTTCCAGGGAACCTACGAGCAGTACTTC. It yields the protein CASSFQGTYEQYF. Full variable domain (remainder filled in from reference TRBV7-9 and TRBJ2-7): DTGVSQNPRHKITKRGQNVTFRCDPISEHNRLYWYRQTLGQGPEFLTYFQNEAQLEKSRLLSDRFSAERPKGSFSTLEIQRTEQGDSAMYLCASSFQGTYEQYFGPGTRLTVT.

The V and J genes are TRBV27 and TRBJ2-7, with a possible D match to TRBD1 (6 bases). The CDR3 extends over 15 amino acids. The germline CDR1 and CDR2 sequences are MNHEY and SMNVEV (reference sequence). V lost 3 bases to trimming and J lost 0 bases, with 12 bases between them. DNA of the CDR3: TGTGCCAGCAGTTTGTCGGGGACAACCTCCTACGAGCAGTACTTC. Translation gives CASSLSGTTSYEQYF.

The chain carries TRBV7-7 and TRBJ2-7, with 9 nucleotides matching TRBD1. The CDR3 is 13 residues long. Germline V gene data show CDR1 as SSHAT and CDR2 as FNYEAQ (reference sequence). The V gene end was trimmed by 5 bases and the J gene end by 3 bases; junction bases not matched to a gene: 2. The CDR3 is CASSKTGGYEQYF. CDR3 DNA sequence: TGTGCCAGCAGCAAGACAGGGGGCTACGAGCAGTACTTC.

The count of this clone is one. The chain has TRBV29-1 and TRBJ1-5; maybe TRBD1 (6 bases). From germline, CDR1 is SQVTM and CDR2 ANQGSEA. The CDR3 contains 13 residues. V shed 5 bases and J shed 4 bases, with 12 bases lying between them. The CDR3 here is CSVSDSFNQPQHF. The CDR3 DNA is TGCAGCGTTTCGGACAGCTTTAATCAGCCCCAGCATTTT.

The V and J genes are TRBV9 and TRBJ1-2, with a possible D match to TRBD1 (5 bases). V gave up 0 bases and J gave up 8 bases, with 11 bases separating them. There are 13 residues in the CDR3. Germline CDR1 and CDR2: SGDLS and YYNGEE. The CDR3 reads CASSVDGGLGYTF. CDR3 DNA sequence: TGTGCCAGCAGCGTAGATGGGGGATTGGGCTACACCTTC.

The rearrangement uses TRBV19 and TRBJ1-1; D call uncertain. The CDR3 consists of 13 residues. CDR1 LNHDA and CDR2 SQIVND come from the germline V gene (reference sequence). The CDR3 DNA sequence: TGTGTCCATCTCCCCTCGCGGGGCACTGAAGCTTTCTTT. This encodes CVHLPSRGTEAFF.